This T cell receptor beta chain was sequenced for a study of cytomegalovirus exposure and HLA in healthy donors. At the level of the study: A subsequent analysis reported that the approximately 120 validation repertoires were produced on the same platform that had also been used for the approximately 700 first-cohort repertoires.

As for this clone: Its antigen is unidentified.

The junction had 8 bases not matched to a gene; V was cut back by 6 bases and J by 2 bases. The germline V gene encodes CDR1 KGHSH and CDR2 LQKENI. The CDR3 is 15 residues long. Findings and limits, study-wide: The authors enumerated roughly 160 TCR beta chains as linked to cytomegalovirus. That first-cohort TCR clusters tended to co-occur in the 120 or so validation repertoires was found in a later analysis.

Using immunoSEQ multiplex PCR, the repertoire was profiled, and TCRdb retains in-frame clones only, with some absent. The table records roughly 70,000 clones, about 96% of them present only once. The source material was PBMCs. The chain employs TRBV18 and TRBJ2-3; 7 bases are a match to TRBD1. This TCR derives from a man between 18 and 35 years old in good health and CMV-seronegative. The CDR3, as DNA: TGTGCCAGCTCGCTCGGACAGGATTACACAGATACGCAGTATTTT. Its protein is CASSLGQDYTDTQYF.